A single T cell receptor (beta chain) is shown here with its context. The data were obtained in a study of CD8 T cells in Susac syndrome. The CDR3 runs 13 residues. Per germline, CDR1 MNHEY and CDR2 SVGAGI. The ends lost 6 bases at V and 8 bases at J; junction bases unmatched: 7. Roughly 0.45 to 1 ug RNA was reverse transcribed with random hexamers. TCRdb passed the immunoSEQ multiplex PCR reads through MiXCR, listing each CDR3 protein once. The table has about 71,000 distinct CDR3 sequences, under 96% seen once. The genes are TRBV6-5 and TRBJ1-2, with 9 bases that match TRBD1. The sequence came from a human donor with multiple sclerosis. The sequencing sample was made of CD4+ T cells from PBMCs. The DNA of the CDR3 is TGTGCCAGCAGACGTGGGACAGGGTCGGGCTACACCTTC. It translates to CASRRGTGSGYTF.